These 11 T cell receptor beta chains came from one sample sequenced in a study of cytomegalovirus exposure and HLA in healthy donors (dated 2017 in TCRdb). The method was the immunoSEQ multiplex PCR assay. A mixture of 60 forward primers for TCR Vbeta segments and 13 reverse primers for TCR Jbeta segments was used in the multiplex PCR. Here the immuneACCESS table is served through TCRdb, limited to in-frame sequences with V and J called. Missing clones are a known gap in these copies; in checked studies unresolved V genes cover under half, and the rest lacks a known reason. The sample includes 100,000 to 150,000 clones, with approximately 84% observed a single time. Around 2.5% of the sample is held by the ten biggest clonotypes. Source material: PBMCs. These receptors originate from a boy aged 2 to 10 in good health and CMV-seronegative.

The genes are TRBV7-2 and TRBJ2-3, with D unclear. Trimming shortened V by 1 base and J by 3 bases, and 14 bases separated the two germline ends. The CDR3 sequence is 16 residues long. CDR1 is SGHTA, CDR2 FQGNSA, per germline. Here the CDR3 reads CASSLETARRTDTQYF. The CDR3, as DNA: TGTGCCAGCAGCTTAGAAACAGCCCGACGGACAGATACGCAGTATTTT.

The genes are TRBV7-9 and TRBJ1-4; tentative D call: TRBD1 (5 bases). The CDR3 consists of 15 residues. The germline gives CDR1 SEHNR, CDR2 FQNEAQ (reference sequence). V dropped 1 base and J dropped 0 bases, with 6 bases sitting between them. The CDR3 spells CASSLVRATNEKLFF. The DNA for the CDR3 is TGTGCCAGCAGCTTAGTCAGGGCAACTAATGAAAAACTGTTTTTT.

The chain recombines TRBV6-5 with TRBJ1-2; D perhaps matches TRBD1 (5 bases). Trimming took 0 bases from V and 1 from J, leaving 12 bases between them. Per germline, CDR1 MNHEY and CDR2 SVGAGI. This CDR3 is 16 amino acids long. DNA for the CDR3: TGTGCCAGCAGTTACTCGTTTACAGGCAGTAACTATGGCTACACCTTC. This encodes CASSYSFTGSNYGYTF.

V gene TRBV7-9 combines with J gene TRBJ2-1; D may be TRBD1 (5 bases). The CDR3 contains 15 residues. Germline values: CDR1 SEHNR, CDR2 FQNEAQ (reference sequence). The V end was cut by 6 bases, the J end by 2 bases, with 14 bases between. The DNA for the CDR3 is TGTGCCAGCAGTCATCAGGGTCCGCCCTACAATGAGCAGTTCTTC. This encodes CASSHQGPPYNEQFF.

V and J are TRBV5-4 and TRBJ2-1; D is undetermined. CDR1 SGHNT and CDR2 YYREEE come from the germline V gene (reference sequence). The V end lost 0 bases, the J end lost 10 bases, and 8 bases lay between the germline ends. This CDR3 has 12 residues. CDR3 bases: TGTGCCAGCAGCTTGGCCCTCCCCGAGCAGTTCTTC. Its translation: CASSLALPEQFF.

This rearrangement joins TRBV7-2 to TRBJ1-1; TRBD1 aligns across 9 bases. Germline lookup yields CDR1 SGHTA and CDR2 FQGNSA. Germline trimming cut 4 bases from V and 10 bases from J; bases unmatched to any gene: 10. This CDR3 comprises 14 residues. The CDR3 region is CASSSTGTGSGAFF. DNA of the CDR3: TGTGCCAGCAGCTCTACCGGGACAGGGAGTGGAGCTTTCTTT.

This clone was recorded only once. V usage is TRBV7-2 and J usage is TRBJ1-3; a possible D gene is TRBD1 (6 bases). The ends were cut back, 5 bases at V and 4 bases at J, with 24 bases in the middle. In germline, CDR1 is SGHTA, CDR2 FQGNSA. The CDR3 runs to 18 residues. CDR3: CASSPQPGGGGPGNTIYF. The CDR3 DNA is TGTGCCAGCAGCCCCCAGCCCGGTGGGGGCGGGCCCGGAAACACCATATATTTT.

The V and J genes are TRBV7-2 and TRBJ1-4; D is unclear. Trimming cost V 5 bases and J 6 bases, with 13 bases left between them. The CDR3 spans 14 residues. From germline, CDR1 is SGHTA and CDR2 FQGNSA. CDR3 protein: CASSTSGSDEKLFF. CDR3 bases: TGTGCCAGCAGCACCTCGGGTTCGGATGAAAAACTGTTTTTT.

The chain is built from TRBV7-2 and TRBJ1-1; D is ambiguous. Trimming removed 6 bases at V and 1 base at J, with 9 bases between. Germline V gene data show CDR1 as SGHTA and CDR2 as FQGNSA. The length of the CDR3 is 13 residues. The CDR3 DNA is TGTGCCAGCAGTCAACAGTCGAACACTGAAGCTTTCTTT. This translates into CASSQQSNTEAFF. The whole variable domain, filled in from reference TRBV7-2 and TRBJ1-1, reads GAGVSQSPSNKVTEKGKDVELRCDPISGHTALYWYRQSLGQGLEFLIYFQGNSAPDKSGLPSDRFSAERTGGSVSTLTIQRTQQEDSAVYLCASSQQSNTEAFFGQGTRLTVV.

This clone occurred once. The chain is built from TRBV9 and TRBJ2-1, with unresolved D. CDR3 length: 14 amino acids. Germline lookup yields CDR1 SGDLS and CDR2 YYNGEE. V was cut by 3 bases and J by 5 bases, with 12 bases left in between. CDR3 bases: TGTGCCAGCAGCGGCGGAGAATCACACAATGAGCAGTTCTTC. Its translation is CASSGGESHNEQFF.

The chain uses TRBV7-2 and TRBJ2-1; D is possibly TRBD1 (6 bases). The CDR3 sequence is 14 residues long. Between the trimmed V and J ends, which lost 4 bases and 5 bases, there was a span of 12 bases. Germline CDR1 reads SGHTA; CDR2 reads FQGNSA. The CDR3 nucleotides read TGTGCCAGCAGCTCCGGACAGTCCAACAATGAGCAGTTCTTC. Protein product: CASSSGQSNNEQFF.